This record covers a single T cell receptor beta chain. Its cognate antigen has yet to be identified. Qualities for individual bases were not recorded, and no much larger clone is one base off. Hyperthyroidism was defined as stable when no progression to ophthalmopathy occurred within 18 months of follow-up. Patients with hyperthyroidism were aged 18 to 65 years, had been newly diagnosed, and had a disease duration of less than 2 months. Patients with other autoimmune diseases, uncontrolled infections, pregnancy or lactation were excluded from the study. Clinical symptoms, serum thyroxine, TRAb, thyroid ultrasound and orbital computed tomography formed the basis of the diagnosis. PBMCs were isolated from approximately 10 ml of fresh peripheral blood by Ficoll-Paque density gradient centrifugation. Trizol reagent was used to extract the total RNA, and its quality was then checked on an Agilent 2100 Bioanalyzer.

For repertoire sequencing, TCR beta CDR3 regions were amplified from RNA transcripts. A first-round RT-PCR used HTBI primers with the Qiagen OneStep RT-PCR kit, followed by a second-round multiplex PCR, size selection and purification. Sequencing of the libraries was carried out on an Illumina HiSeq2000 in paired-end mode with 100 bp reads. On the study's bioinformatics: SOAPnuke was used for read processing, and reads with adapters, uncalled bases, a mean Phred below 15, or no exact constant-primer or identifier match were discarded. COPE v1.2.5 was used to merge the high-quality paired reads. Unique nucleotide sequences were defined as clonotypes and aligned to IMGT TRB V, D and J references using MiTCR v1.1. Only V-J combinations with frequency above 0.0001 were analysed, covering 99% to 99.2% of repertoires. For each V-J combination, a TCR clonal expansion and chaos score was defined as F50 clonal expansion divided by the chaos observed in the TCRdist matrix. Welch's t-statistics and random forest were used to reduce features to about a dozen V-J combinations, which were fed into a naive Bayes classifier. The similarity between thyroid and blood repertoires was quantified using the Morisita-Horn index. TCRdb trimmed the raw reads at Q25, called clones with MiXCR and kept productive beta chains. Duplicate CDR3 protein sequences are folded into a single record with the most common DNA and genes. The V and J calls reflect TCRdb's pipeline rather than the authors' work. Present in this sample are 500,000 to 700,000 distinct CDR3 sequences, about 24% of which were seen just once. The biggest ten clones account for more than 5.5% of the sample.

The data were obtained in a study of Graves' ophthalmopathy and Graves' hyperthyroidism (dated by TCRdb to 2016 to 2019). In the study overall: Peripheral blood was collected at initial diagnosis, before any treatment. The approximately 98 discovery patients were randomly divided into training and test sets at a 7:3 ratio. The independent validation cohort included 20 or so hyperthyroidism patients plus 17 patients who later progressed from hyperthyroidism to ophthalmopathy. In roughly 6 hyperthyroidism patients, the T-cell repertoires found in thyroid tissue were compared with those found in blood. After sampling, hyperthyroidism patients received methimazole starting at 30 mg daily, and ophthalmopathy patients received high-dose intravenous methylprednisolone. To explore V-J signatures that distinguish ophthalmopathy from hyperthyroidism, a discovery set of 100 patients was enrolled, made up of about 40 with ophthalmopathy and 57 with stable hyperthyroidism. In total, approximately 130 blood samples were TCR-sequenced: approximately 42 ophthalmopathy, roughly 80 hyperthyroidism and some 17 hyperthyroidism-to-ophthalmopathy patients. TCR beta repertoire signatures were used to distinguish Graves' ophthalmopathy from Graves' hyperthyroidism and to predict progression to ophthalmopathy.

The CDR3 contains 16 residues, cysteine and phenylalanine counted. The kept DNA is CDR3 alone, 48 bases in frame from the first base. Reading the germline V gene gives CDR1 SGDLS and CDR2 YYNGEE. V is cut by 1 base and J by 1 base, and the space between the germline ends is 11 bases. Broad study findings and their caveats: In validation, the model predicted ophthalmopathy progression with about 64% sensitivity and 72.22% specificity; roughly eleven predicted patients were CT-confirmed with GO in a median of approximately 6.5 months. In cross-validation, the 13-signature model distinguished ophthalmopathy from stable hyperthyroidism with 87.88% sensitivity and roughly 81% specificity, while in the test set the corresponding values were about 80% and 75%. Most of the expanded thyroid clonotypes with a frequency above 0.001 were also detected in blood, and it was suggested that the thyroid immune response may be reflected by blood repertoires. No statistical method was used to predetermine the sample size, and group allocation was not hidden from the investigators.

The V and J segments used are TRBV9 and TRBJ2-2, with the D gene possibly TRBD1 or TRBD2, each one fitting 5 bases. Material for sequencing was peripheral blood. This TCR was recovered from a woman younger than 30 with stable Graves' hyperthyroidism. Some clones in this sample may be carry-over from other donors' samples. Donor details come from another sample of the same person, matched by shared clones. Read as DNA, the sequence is TGTGCCAGCAGCGTACTCCCAGGGAGGAACACCGGGGAGCTGTTTTTT. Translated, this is CASSVLPGRNTGELFF.